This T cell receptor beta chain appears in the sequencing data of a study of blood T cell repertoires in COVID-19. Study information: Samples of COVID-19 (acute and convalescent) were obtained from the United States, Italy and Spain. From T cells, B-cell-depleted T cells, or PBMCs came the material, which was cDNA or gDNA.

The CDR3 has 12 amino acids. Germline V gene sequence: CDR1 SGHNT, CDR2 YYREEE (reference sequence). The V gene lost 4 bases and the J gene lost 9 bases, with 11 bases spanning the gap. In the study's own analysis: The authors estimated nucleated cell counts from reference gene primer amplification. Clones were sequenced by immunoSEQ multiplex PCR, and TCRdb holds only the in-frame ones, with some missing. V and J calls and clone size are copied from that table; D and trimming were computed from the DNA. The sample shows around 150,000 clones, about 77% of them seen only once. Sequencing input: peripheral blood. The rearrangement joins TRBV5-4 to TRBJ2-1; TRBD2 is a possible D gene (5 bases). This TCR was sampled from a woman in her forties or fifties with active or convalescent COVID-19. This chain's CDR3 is CASSLGVAEQFF. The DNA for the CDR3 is TGTGCCAGCAGCCTCGGGGTAGCTGAGCAGTTCTTC.